This T cell receptor (beta chain) was documented in a study of a mutant IDH1 vaccine in newly diagnosed glioma. About the research overall: Treated patients, averaging about 40 years, were around 62% male and about 38% female.

Only in-frame clones appear in the TCRdb table, and some are missing; sequencing was by immunoSEQ multiplex PCR. Among tens of thousands of clones listed, about 80% were seen once. Germline CDR1 and CDR2: MGHDK and SYGVNS. V was clipped by 6 bases and J by 5 bases, with 10 bases between them. There are 12 residues in the CDR3. Time point specified: week 5, during vaccination. Each dose delivered 300 ug of mutant IDH1 20-mer peptide subcutaneously with imiquimod. To note about this clone: The antigen is undetermined.

The TCR was taken from a man aged 40-49 years with glioma. Sequenced material: PBMCs, taken from a glioma patient whose treatment included an IDH1 peptide vaccine. The V call is TRBV25-1, the J call TRBJ1-1; D is unresolved. The CDR3 DNA reads TGTGCCAGCAGCGGTATTAGGACTGAAGCTTTCTTT. Protein product: CASSGIRTEAFF. Together with reference TRBV25-1 and TRBJ1-1, the CDR3 gives the full variable domain: EADIYQTPRYLVIGTGKKITLECSQTMGHDKMYWYQQDPGMELHLIHYSYGVNSTEKGDLSSESTVSRIRTEHFPLTLESARPSHTSQYLCASSGIRTEAFFGQGTRLTVV.